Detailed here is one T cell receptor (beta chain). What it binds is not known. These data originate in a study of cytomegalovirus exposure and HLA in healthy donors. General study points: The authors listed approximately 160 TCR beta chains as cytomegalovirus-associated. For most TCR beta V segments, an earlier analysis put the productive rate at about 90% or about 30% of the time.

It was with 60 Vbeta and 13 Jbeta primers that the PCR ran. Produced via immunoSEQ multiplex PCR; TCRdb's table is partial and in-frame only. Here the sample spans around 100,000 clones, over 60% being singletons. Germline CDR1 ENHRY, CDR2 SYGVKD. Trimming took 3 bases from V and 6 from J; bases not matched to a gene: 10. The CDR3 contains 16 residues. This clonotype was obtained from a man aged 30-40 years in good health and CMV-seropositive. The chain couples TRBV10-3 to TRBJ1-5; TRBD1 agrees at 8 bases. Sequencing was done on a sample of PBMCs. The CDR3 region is CAISDSGGDYGQPQHF. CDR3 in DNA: TGTGCCATCAGTGATTCAGGGGGCGATTATGGTCAGCCCCAGCATTTT.